This TCR beta chain came from a study of cytomegalovirus exposure and HLA in healthy donors (dated by TCRdb to 2017 to 2019). About the study as a whole: An earlier analysis of about 560 of the donors reported 250 to 300 Gb of sequence data and around 120 million unique TCR beta sequences obtained from roughly 180 million T cells. An early release that covered roughly 600 HLA-typed donors contained approximately 320 gigabases of sequencing data and tens of millions of unique TCR sequences. Of the 300 to 500 genotyped donors, roughly 76% were placed in the genetic ancestry cluster associated with self-reported Caucasian donors. The study aimed to test whether signatures of past pathogen exposure could be identified by cataloging public T cell receptors. The study used immunosequencing to profile the T cell repertoires of hundreds of subjects and linked those repertoires to cytomegalovirus serostatus. A separate validation cohort of approximately 130 different subjects was used in addition to the 666-subject first cohort. High-throughput TCR immunosequencing, statistical association of individual TCRs with disease status, and machine learning were combined to predict cytomegalovirus infection status. To study patterns of TCR occurrence, a later analysis re-analyzed previously published TCR beta repertoires from around 700 donors and added high-resolution HLA genotyping. In the later analysis, no new phenotypic data were used to find candidate immune exposures; instead, reliance was placed on TCR beta sequences and their occurrence across donors. In an earlier analysis of roughly 540 of the donors, high-throughput TCR beta sequencing was used to judge whether each TCR beta V gene segment behaved as functional or pseudogenic. Donor age, sex, ethnicity and CMV serostatus were collected together with the repertoire data. In a later genetic analysis, genome-wide SNP genotypes for about 55% of the roughly 670 donors were used, and that subset was treated as a discovery cohort. Every repertoire in the discovery cohort had been generated on one and the same sequencing platform. Class I and class II HLA loci were covered by the typing at four-digit resolution. Typing coverage varied by locus: 629-630 donors for A, B, C, DRB1 and DQB1; approximately 500 for DQA1; over 600 for DPA1; 450 to 480 for DPB1. Because of strong linkage in the cohort, a handful of DR-DQ haplotypes were treated as single units for association and clustering. Among around 400 genotyped donors of the cohort, an average of approximately 240,000 unique TCR beta nucleotide sequences was sequenced per donor, of which about 19% were non-productive.

General conclusions and limits of the study: In an earlier analysis of 500 to 650 of the donors, most TCR beta V segments appeared in productive rearrangements about 87% or about 30% of the time, broadly matching IMGT annotations. Cytomegalovirus status was reported to be diagnosed by the classifier with high specificity and sensitivity in both the original and validation cohorts. Immune exposure information for the cohort was limited to CMV serostatus. It was suggested by the authors that the approach could potentially be generalized to other disease states and immunological phenotypes. A further reported finding was that TCR beta sequences accurately predicted the HLA-A and HLA-B alleles for most subjects in the first cohort. Roughly uniform sequencing depth across donors was assumed in presence/absence analyses, although this assumption may not hold. Three of the identified cytomegalovirus-associated TCR beta chains were confirmed in vitro to be specific for cytomegalovirus antigens. Only TCR beta chains were sequenced in this cohort, and the absence of alpha or paired-chain data limited detectable features. Most TCR sequences were observed very rarely across donors, whereas some public TCRs were present in many individuals. Correlated functional status among segregating V segments might reflect linkage disequilibrium, but an unknown experimental factor could not be ruled out. In a later analysis, the rate of TCR association differed among HLA loci, with DRB1 alleles having the most associated TCRs and HLA-C alleles having the fewest. The sequencing pipeline was judged likely to have produced a cluster of highly shared sequence variants as a technical artifact. Strong co-occurrence of HLA alleles, especially DR and DQ, made assigning TCR associations to individual alleles difficult. At a false discovery rate of 0.05, a later analysis linked under 20,000 TCR beta sequences to specific HLA alleles. Some IMGT-functional V segments, including TRBV6-2 and TRBV6-3, could not be told apart with the 87-base-pair reads, so those segments were excluded. The study listed 150 to 200 TCR beta chains as associated with cytomegalovirus. Compared with equally common non-associated chains, HLA-associated TCR beta chains in a later analysis were more clonally expanded and had lower generation probabilities. In a later analysis, several top co-occurrence clusters were reported to appear linked to parvovirus B19, influenza, CMV and Epstein-Barr virus. The earlier analysis of almost 600 of the donors excluded around 17 rarely observed V segments, including chromosome 9 orphons, because counts were too low. A later genetic analysis associated a missense DCLRE1C variant with V-gene and J-gene trimming of TCR beta chains, and an independent cohort replicated the association. Compared with the 666-donor mean, donors in an Asian-associated ancestry cluster had fewer N-insertions in productive TCRs, according to a later genetic analysis. In a later analysis, most CMV-associated TCR beta chains were found to appear HLA-restricted, with HLA associations seemingly driven largely by CMV exposure. Because HLA typing was missing for some donors at each locus, association tests included only the typed subset.

Between the V and J ends, shortened by 0 bases and 6 bases respectively, the junction contains 9 bases. From the cysteine through the phenylalanine, the CDR3 covers 14 amino acids. Only CDR3 DNA is held: 42 bases, read in frame from base 1. CDR1 SGHRS and CDR2 YFSETQ are derived from the germline V gene. The cohort consisted of fewer than 700 healthy bone marrow donors. All cohort members were sampled while nominally healthy, although unrecorded immune exposures were likely present. The donor was CMV seropositive and belonged to the group of 250 to 300 seropositive cohort members. Each donor provided a peripheral blood sample, and peripheral blood mononuclear cells were used for TCR beta sequencing. The Qiagen DNeasy Blood Extraction Kit was used to extract genomic DNA from the blood cell samples. As to this clone: Its antigen remains undetermined.

The library was prepared using the immunoSEQ multiplex PCR assay. A mixture of 60 forward primers for TCR Vbeta segments and 13 reverse primers for TCR Jbeta segments was used in the multiplex PCR. A multiplex PCR assay on genomic DNA amplified the CDR3 region of rearranged TCR beta genes. The amplified TCR beta libraries were sequenced on the Illumina HiSeq System as 87-base-pair reads. The authors' analysis ran thus. In a later analysis, some 80 million unique TCR beta chains were counted across the 500 to 850 repertoires, and around 11 million of these chains were shared by at least two donors. A nearest-neighbor algorithm error-corrected the raw reads and collapsed the reads into unique sequences, merging closely related sequences to remove PCR and sequencing errors. V, D and J gene segments were assigned by aligning CDR3 sequences to IMGT reference sequences. Each retained sequence needed at least a six-nucleotide match to both a V gene segment and a J gene segment. A rearrangement counted as productive if the CDR3 had no stop codons and remained in frame with V and J, and every other rearrangement counted as non-productive. Following IMGT convention, CDR3 was defined as the stretch from the second conserved V-encoded cysteine up to the conserved J-encoded phenylalanine. The earlier analysis of about 570 of the donors excluded any sequence lacking an unambiguous match to a single V gene segment. In an earlier analysis of several hundred of the donors, V segments were called functional above 56.7% productive rearrangements and were called segregating when the between-donor standard deviation exceeded 5%. A statistical classification framework was built to diagnose cytomegalovirus status from the catalog of TCR beta chain sequences. In a later analysis, V and J genes were assigned by comparing TCR nucleotide sequences against IMGT/GENE-DB human TR gene sequences. A later analysis assigned CDR3 sequences and most-parsimonious VDJ recombination scenarios with the TCRdist pipeline. In a later analysis, each TCR beta chain was defined by its CDR3 amino acid sequence together with its V-gene family, and reads without a unique V-gene family were excluded. As a way to deal with suspected cross-contamination and a sequencing artifact, a later analysis dropped roughly 620 nucleotide sequences that were highly shared and had low generation probability. In a later analysis, a clonal expansion index was calculated for each public chain from normalized within-repertoire ranks of inferred template counts. In a later analysis, generation probabilities were computed with a VDJ recombination model fitted to out-of-frame rearrangements, and the resulting probabilities were checked against IGoR. In a later analysis, TCR-TCR, TCR-HLA and TCR-CMV co-occurrence was scored with hypergeometric tests, and a repertoire-size bias correction was applied to TCR pairs. To estimate false discovery rates, a later analysis permuted the HLA or CMV assignments 20 times. In a later analysis, co-occurring TCRs were grouped using DBSCAN, with TCRdist sequence similarity added in when clustering inside HLA-allele-positive subsets. For co-occurrence clustering, repertoires with fewer than 30,000 or more than 120,000 public chains were excluded, along with about five repertoires with anomalous nucleotide sharing. Sourced from immuneACCESS, this table was stored by TCRdb with only in-frame sequences that have V and J called. A share of the clones is absent; for the studies checked, an unresolved V gene accounts for under half, and the remainder has no known explanation. V, J and clone size are those of that table, while D and trimming were read from the DNA. The table kept for this sample lists under 200,000 clones. Approximately 0.72% of the sample is in the top ten clones.

Sequenced material: PBMCs. The rearranged segments are TRBV5-1 and TRBJ2-2; perhaps TRBD1 is the D gene, with 5 bases matching. This TCR derives from a woman aged 18 to 35 in good health and CMV-seropositive. The CDR3 region reads CASSLATGPGELFF. DNA sequence: TGCGCCAGCAGCTTGGCAACAGGCCCCGGGGAGCTGTTTTTT. Outside the CDR3, residues come from the reference TRBV5-1 and TRBJ2-2 proteins, so the full variable domain is: KAGVTQTPRYLIKTRGQQVTLSCSPISGHRSVSWYQQTPGQGLQFLFEYFSETQRNKGNFPGRFSGRQFSNSRSEMNVSTLELGDSALYLCASSLATGPGELFFGEGSRLTVL.